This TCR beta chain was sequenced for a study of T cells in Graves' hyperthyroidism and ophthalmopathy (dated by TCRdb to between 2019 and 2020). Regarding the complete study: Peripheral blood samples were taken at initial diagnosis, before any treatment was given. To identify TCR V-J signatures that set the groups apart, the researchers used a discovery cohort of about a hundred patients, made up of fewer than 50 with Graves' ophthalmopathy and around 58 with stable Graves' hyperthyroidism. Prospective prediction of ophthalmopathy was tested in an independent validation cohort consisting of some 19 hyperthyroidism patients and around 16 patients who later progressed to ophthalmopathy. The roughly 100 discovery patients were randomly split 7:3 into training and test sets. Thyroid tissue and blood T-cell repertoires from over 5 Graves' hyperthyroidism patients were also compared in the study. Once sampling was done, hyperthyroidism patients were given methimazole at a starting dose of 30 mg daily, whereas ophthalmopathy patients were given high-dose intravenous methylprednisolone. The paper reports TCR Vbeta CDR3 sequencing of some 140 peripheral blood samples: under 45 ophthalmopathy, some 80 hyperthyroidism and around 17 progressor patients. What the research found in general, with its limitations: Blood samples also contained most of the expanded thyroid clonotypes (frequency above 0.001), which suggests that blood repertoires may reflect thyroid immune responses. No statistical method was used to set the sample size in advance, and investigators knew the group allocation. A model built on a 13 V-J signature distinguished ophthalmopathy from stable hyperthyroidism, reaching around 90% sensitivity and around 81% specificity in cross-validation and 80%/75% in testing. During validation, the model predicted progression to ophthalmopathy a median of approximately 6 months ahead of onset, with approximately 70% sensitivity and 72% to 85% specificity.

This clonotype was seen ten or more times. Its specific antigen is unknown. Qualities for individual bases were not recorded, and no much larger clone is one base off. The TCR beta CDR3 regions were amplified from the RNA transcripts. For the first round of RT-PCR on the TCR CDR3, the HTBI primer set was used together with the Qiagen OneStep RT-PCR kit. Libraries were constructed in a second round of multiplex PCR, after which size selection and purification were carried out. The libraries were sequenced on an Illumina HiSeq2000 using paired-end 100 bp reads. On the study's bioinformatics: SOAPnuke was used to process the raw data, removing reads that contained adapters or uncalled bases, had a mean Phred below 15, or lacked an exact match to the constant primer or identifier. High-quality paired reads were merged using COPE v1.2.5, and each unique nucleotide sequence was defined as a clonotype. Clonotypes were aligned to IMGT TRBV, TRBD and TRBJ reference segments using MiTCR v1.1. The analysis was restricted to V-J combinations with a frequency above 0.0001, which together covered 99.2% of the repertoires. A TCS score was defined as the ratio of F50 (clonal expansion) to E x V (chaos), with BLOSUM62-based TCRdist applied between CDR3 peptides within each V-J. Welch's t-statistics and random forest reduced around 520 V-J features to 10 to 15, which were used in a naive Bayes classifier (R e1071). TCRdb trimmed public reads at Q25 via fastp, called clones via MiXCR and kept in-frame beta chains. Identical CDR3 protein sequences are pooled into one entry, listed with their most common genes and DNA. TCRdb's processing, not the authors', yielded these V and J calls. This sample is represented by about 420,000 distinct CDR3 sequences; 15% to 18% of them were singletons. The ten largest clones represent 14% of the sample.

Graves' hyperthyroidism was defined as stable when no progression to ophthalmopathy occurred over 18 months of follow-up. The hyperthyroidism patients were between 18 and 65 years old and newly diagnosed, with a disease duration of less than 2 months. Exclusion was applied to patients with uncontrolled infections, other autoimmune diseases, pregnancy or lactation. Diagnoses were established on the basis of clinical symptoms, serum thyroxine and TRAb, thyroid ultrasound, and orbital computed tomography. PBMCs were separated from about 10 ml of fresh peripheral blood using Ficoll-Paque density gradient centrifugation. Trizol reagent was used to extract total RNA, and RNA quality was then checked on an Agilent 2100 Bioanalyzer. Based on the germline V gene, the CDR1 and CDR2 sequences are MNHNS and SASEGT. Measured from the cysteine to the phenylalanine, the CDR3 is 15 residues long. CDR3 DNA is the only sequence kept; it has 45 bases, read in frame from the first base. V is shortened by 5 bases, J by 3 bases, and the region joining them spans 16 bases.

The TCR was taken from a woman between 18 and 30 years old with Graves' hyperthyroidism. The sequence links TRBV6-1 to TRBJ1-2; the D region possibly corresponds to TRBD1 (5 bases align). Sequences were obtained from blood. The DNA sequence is TGTGCCAGCAGTTCTGCCTCCTCCAGGGACTATGGCTACACCTTC. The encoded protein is CASSSASSRDYGYTF.